The 24 T cell receptor beta chains given below trace back to one sample, sequenced in a study of T cell responses to AZD1222 COVID-19 vaccine. The repertoire was sequenced with immunoSEQ multiplex PCR; TCRdb's copy has only in-frame clones and lacks some. Among 120,000 or so clones, 75% to 90% were seen once, and the ten largest hold 11%. Sequencing used peripheral blood, obtained on day 0 of MenACWY control vaccination. Receptors were obtained from an adult in good health.

The J gene is TRBJ1-1, the V gene TRBV11-3; D call uncertain. The CDR3 has 14 residues. Germline assignment: CDR1 SGHNT and CDR2 YENEEA. Trimming stripped 3 bases from V and 5 bases from J, with 13 bases between. CDR3 loop: CASSFDRPDTEAFF. The DNA of the CDR3 is TGTGCCAGCAGCTTCGATCGGCCGGATACTGAAGCTTTCTTT. The whole variable domain, remainder taken from reference TRBV11-3 and TRBJ1-1, is EAGVVQSPRYKIIEKKQPVAFWCNPISGHNTLYWYLQNLGQGPELLIRYENEEAVDDSQLPKDRFSAERLKGVDSTLKIQPAELGDSAVYLCASSFDRPDTEAFFGQGTRLTVV.

V gene TRBV19 combines with J gene TRBJ1-5; no clear D gene. Trimming removed 2 bases at V and 1 base at J, with 0 bases between. The CDR3 spans 12 residues. In germline, CDR1 is LNHDA, CDR2 SQIVND (reference sequence). Here the CDR3 DNA reads TGTGCCAGTAGTATAAGCAATCAGCCCCAGCATTTT. This gives the protein CASSISNQPQHF.

The rearrangement joins TRBV10-3 to TRBJ2-3, with D perhaps TRBD2 (7 bases). Germline V gene lookup returns CDR1 ENHRY and CDR2 SYGVKD. The CDR3 contains 14 residues. Trimming cost V 5 bases and J 3 bases, with 12 bases left between them. As DNA, the CDR3 is TGTGCCATCAGTAGCGGGACAAAGACAGATACGCAGTATTTT. Amino acids: CAISSGTKTDTQYF.

This clone was observed a few times. J is TRBJ1-1 and V is TRBV6-5; D is unclear. CDR1 is MNHEY, CDR2 SVGAGI, per germline. V lost 7 bases and J 11 bases, leaving 17 bases between the germline ends. The CDR3 has 12 amino acids. The CDR3 DNA sequence: TGTGCCAGCATAGGCCCCGGACGTGTTGCTTTCTTT. It codes for CASIGPGRVAFF.

The rearrangement joins TRBV5-1 to TRBJ2-5; D may be TRBD2 (6 bases). Germline V CDR1 and CDR2: SGHRS, YFSETQ. The CDR3 contains 17 residues. V lost 4 bases and J lost 5, with 24 bases in between. The CDR3, as DNA: TGCGCCAGCAGCCCCCGGGAGACCTGGGGTCGGAGGGAGACCCAGTACTTC. Translated: CASSPRETWGRRETQYF.

This chain links TRBV5-4 with TRBJ2-1; D is possibly TRBD1 (5 bases). V was pared by 3 bases and J by 7 bases, with 11 bases between. Germline V gene sequence: CDR1 SGHNT, CDR2 YYREEE (reference sequence). The CDR3 covers 13 residues. Here the CDR3 DNA reads TGTGCCAGCAGCTCACCTAGGGGTAATGAGCAGTTCTTC. This sequence encodes CASSSPRGNEQFF.

J is TRBJ2-2 and V is TRBV29-1; D may be TRBD1 (5 bases). Germline CDR1 reads SQVTM; CDR2 reads ANQGSEA. This CDR3 spans 13 amino acids. Trimming pared 6 bases from V and 7 bases from J, leaving 15 bases between. In nucleotides, the CDR3 is TGCAGCGTGGCCGTCAGGGCTATCGGGGAGCTGTTTTTT. Its translation: CSVAVRAIGELFF.

The rearrangement joins TRBV2 to TRBJ2-5, with D maybe TRBD2 (5 bases). The ends were cut back, 7 bases at V and 2 bases at J, with 8 bases in the middle. The CDR3 spans 12 residues. The V gene's germline CDR1 is SNHLY and CDR2 FYNNEI. As DNA, the CDR3 is TGTGCCAGCATATGGGAGCAAGAGACCCAGTACTTC. As protein: CASIWEQETQYF.

This chain uses TRBV6-5 with TRBJ2-7; D remains unclear. The length of the CDR3 is 11 residues. The ends were cut back, 5 bases at V and 4 bases at J, with 6 bases in the middle. CDR1 and CDR2 from the germline V gene are MNHEY and SVGAGI. CDR3 in amino acids: CASSNLYEQYF. CDR3 nucleotide sequence: TGTGCCAGCAGTAACCTATACGAGCAGTACTTC.

Here the CDR3 reads CASSLVGWGSGANVLTF. The DNA for the CDR3 is TGTGCCAGCAGCTTAGTAGGCTGGGGCTCTGGGGCCAACGTCCTGACTTTC. This chain connects TRBV7-2 to TRBJ2-6; unclear D gene. Per germline, CDR1 SGHTA and CDR2 FQGNSA. This CDR3 is 17 amino acids long. Trimming left V 1 base short and J 0 bases short, with 10 bases between.

The chain employs TRBV29-1 and TRBJ2-1; a weak D match, TRBD1 (6 bases). This CDR3 is built from 14 residues. CDR1 is SQVTM and CDR2 is ANQGSEA in the germline V gene. V gave up 7 bases and J gave up 4 bases, with 17 bases separating them. As DNA, the CDR3 is TGCAGCGCCTCCGACAGGATATTATACAATGAGCAGTTCTTC. The encoded protein is CSASDRILYNEQFF.

The rearrangement joins TRBV3-1 (or the pseudogene TRBV3-2) to TRBJ1-5; maybe TRBD1 (5 bases). V lost 4 bases to trimming and J lost 7 bases, with 17 bases between them. Germline V lookup: CDR1 LGHDT, CDR2 YNNKEL (reference sequence). The CDR3 runs 15 residues. CDR3 residues: CASSPTHGGGQPQHF. The CDR3 region has the DNA TGTGCCAGCAGCCCCACCCACGGGGGTGGCCAGCCCCAGCATTTT.

V and J are TRBV6-4 and TRBJ2-1; 7 nucleotides line up with TRBD1. This CDR3 has 15 amino acids. Germline values: CDR1 MRHNA, CDR2 SNTAGT. V lost 0 bases, J lost 2 bases, and 1 base stayed unmatched. As DNA, the CDR3 is TGTGCCAGCAGTGACTCAGGGGGCGCCTACAATGAGCAGTTCTTC. Translated: CASSDSGGAYNEQFF.

A note on this clone: The sample holds other DNA sequences that translate to the same CDR3. The chain joins TRBV27 to TRBJ1-2, with no clear D. CDR1 MNHEY and CDR2 SMNVEV come from the germline V gene (reference sequence). V gave up 2 bases and J gave up 1 base, with 5 bases separating them. The length of the CDR3 is 13 residues. The chain's CDR3 is CASSLRFNYGYTF. Here the CDR3 DNA reads TGTGCCAGCAGTTTAAGATTTAACTATGGCTACACCTTC.

The chain links TRBV30 to TRBJ1-5; D gene uncertain. V lost 4 bases and J lost 0, with 7 bases in between. From germline, CDR1 is GTSNPN and CDR2 SVGIG (reference sequence). This CDR3 has 13 amino acids. CDR3 coding DNA: TGTGCCTGGACTCGGGATAGCAATCAGCCCCAGCATTTT. Protein: CAWTRDSNQPQHF.

The chain is built from TRBV6-5 and TRBJ2-5; D perhaps matches TRBD2 (6 bases). The V and J ends lost 8 bases and 0 bases respectively, with 13 bases between them. Germline V gene sequence: CDR1 MNHEY, CDR2 SVGAGI. The CDR3 is 14 residues long. CDR3 bases: TGTGCCAGCCGGCGGGACCGGTACCAAGAGACCCAGTACTTC. Protein product: CASRRDRYQETQYF.

This rearrangement joins TRBV12-3 or TRBV12-4 to TRBJ2-7, with TRBD1 matching 7 bases. Losses at the gene ends were 7 bases for V and 7 bases for J; bases not matched to a gene: 10. The CDR3 loop spans 13 amino acids. CDR3 nucleotides: TGTGCCAGCACCCTCGACAGGGTGGGGGAGCAGTACTTC. Protein product: CASTLDRVGEQYF.

The genes are TRBV5-4 and TRBJ1-1; TRBD1 is a possible D gene (5 bases). The V gene lost 3 bases and the J gene lost 5 bases, with 17 bases spanning the gap. This CDR3 spans 15 amino acids. Germline-derived CDR1 and CDR2 are SGHNT and YYREEE (reference sequence). Here the CDR3 reads CASSSPLRGRTEAFF. The CDR3 bases are TGTGCCAGCAGCTCGCCTTTGAGGGGCAGAACTGAAGCTTTCTTT.

V is TRBV4-3 and J is TRBJ2-2, with TRBD2 identical over 9 bases. Germline V CDR1 and CDR2: LGHNA, YSLEER. V gave up 4 bases and J gave up 2 bases; unmatched junction bases: 5. The CDR3 is 16 amino acids. The CDR3 sequence: CASSPRTSANTGELFF. The DNA of the CDR3 is TGCGCCAGCAGCCCCCGGACTAGCGCTAACACCGGGGAGCTGTTTTTT.

The rearrangement joins TRBV2 to TRBJ1-5, with D unclear. The V gene lost 4 bases and the J gene lost 0 bases, with 10 bases spanning the gap. The germline V gene encodes CDR1 SNHLY and CDR2 FYNNEI. CDR3 length: 15 residues. Here the CDR3 DNA reads TGTGCCAGCAGTGTTACTGGCTCTAGCAATCAGCCCCAGCATTTT. Its translation is CASSVTGSSNQPQHF.

The J gene is TRBJ1-4, the V gene TRBV5-4, with D possibly being TRBD1 (6 bases). The ends were cut back, 4 bases at V and 5 bases at J, with 15 bases in the middle. CDR3 length: 15 residues. In germline, CDR1 is SGHNT, CDR2 YYREEE (reference sequence). As DNA, the CDR3 is TGTGCCAGCAGCGAGAGTTGGACAGACAATGAAAAACTGTTTTTT. Its translation is CASSESWTDNEKLFF.

The chain has TRBV3-1 (or the pseudogene TRBV3-2) and TRBJ2-1; TRBD2 might be the D (5 bases). CDR1 and CDR2 from the germline V gene are LGHDT and YNNKEL (reference sequence). The germline V and J ends were trimmed by 0 bases and 1 base, with 13 bases remaining between them. The CDR3 is made up of 17 amino acids. DNA for the CDR3: TGTGCCAGCAGCCAAGATAAACAGTCGGGGTCCTACAATGAGCAGTTCTTC. Protein: CASSQDKQSGSYNEQFF.

The chain recombines TRBV27 with TRBJ2-7; D is tentatively TRBD1 or TRBD2 (7 bases each). The CDR3 covers 16 residues. Germline assignment: CDR1 MNHEY and CDR2 SMNVEV (reference sequence). V lost 0 bases to trimming and J lost 2 bases, with 14 bases between them. CDR3 in DNA: TGTGCCAGCAGTTTATCCGGGCCAGGGGGGGCCTACGAGCAGTACTTC. Translated, it gives CASSLSGPGGAYEQYF.

The chain joins TRBV6-5 to TRBJ1-5, with a tentative D call TRBD1 (5 bases). Trimming removed 6 bases at V and 0 bases at J, with 12 bases between. CDR3 size: 15 residues. The V gene's germline CDR1 is MNHEY and CDR2 SVGAGI. In DNA, the CDR3 is TGTGCCAGCAGGCGGGGACCGATTAGCAATCAGCCCCAGCATTTT. Translation gives CASRRGPISNQPQHF.